The 19 T cell receptor beta chains below were found in one sample sequenced in a study of blood T cell repertoires in COVID-19. Libraries were prepared by immunoSEQ multiplex PCR; TCRdb keeps only in-frame clonotypes and omits some of them. The table has about 230,000 clones, 80% to 90% seen once. Sequenced material: peripheral blood. The source is a woman of 80 years or more with COVID-19, enrolled during active disease.

The CDR3 protein is CASSFWGQGASTDTQYF. CDR3 DNA: TGTGCCAGCAGTTTCTGGGGACAGGGGGCATCCACAGATACGCAGTATTTT. The chain links TRBV28 to TRBJ2-3, with 12 bases fitting TRBD1. CDR1 is MDHEN, CDR2 SYDVKM, per germline. V trimming: 3 bases; J trimming: 2 bases; junction bases outside the gene matches: 6. The CDR3 runs 17 residues.

The genes are TRBV6-5 and TRBJ1-3; tentatively, D is TRBD1 (5 bases). Germline V CDR1 and CDR2: MNHEY, SVGAGI. The CDR3 covers 15 residues. V was clipped by 5 bases and J by 0 bases, with 11 bases between them. The CDR3 reads CASSLQVISGNTIYF. For the CDR3, the DNA is TGTGCCAGCAGTCTACAGGTTATCTCTGGAAACACCATATATTTT.

The chain is built from TRBV9 and TRBJ2-1; 7 bases match TRBD2. The CDR3 loop spans 15 amino acids. V shed 0 bases and J 9 bases; nucleotides not matched to a gene: 9. CDR1 and CDR2 (germline): SGDLS, YYNGEE. CDR3 DNA: TGTGCCAGCAGCGTAGCGGGCCCCCCGGGGGGTGAGCAGTTCTTC. This gives the protein CASSVAGPPGGEQFF.

The chain is built from TRBV9 and TRBJ1-4; 9 bases match TRBD1. Per the germline V gene, CDR1 is SGDLS and CDR2 is YYNGEE. Germline trimming cut 4 bases from V and 4 bases from J; bases unmatched to any gene: 8. The CDR3 sequence is 16 residues long. The CDR3 loop reads CASSSQPTGGNEKLFF. The CDR3 DNA reads as TGTGCCAGCAGCTCTCAACCGACAGGGGGTAATGAAAAACTGTTTTTT.

V is TRBV5-6 and J is TRBJ2-5, with TRBD1 as a possible D gene (7 bases). V was clipped by 6 bases and J by 2 bases, with 11 bases between them. CDR1 and CDR2 (germline): SGHDT, YYEEEE. This CDR3 spans 13 amino acids. CDR3 residues: CASIAGQQETQYF. The CDR3 coding sequence is TGTGCCAGCATTGCGGGACAGCAAGAGACCCAGTACTTC.

V usage is TRBV7-2 and J usage is TRBJ2-1; TRBD2 matches at 7 bases. V gave up 3 bases and J gave up 10 bases; unmatched junction bases: 15. The V gene's germline CDR1 is SGHTA and CDR2 FQGNSA. This CDR3 comprises 16 residues. The CDR3 reads CASSFRGGDLGREQFF. CDR3 nucleotides: TGTGCCAGCAGCTTTAGGGGAGGGGACCTGGGGAGGGAGCAGTTCTTC.

Only one count was recorded for this clone. The J gene is TRBJ2-1, the V gene TRBV5-6, with unresolved D. The CDR3 contains 11 residues. The V gene's germline CDR1 is SGHDT and CDR2 YYEEEE. V dropped 4 bases and J dropped 8 bases, with 7 bases sitting between them. The chain's CDR3 is CASSEEDEQFF. As DNA, the CDR3 is TGTGCCAGCAGCGAAGAGGATGAGCAGTTCTTC.

The chain uses TRBV11-3 and TRBJ1-1, with D perhaps matching TRBD1 (6 bases). This CDR3 is built from 16 residues. The V and J ends lost 2 bases and 2 bases respectively, with 15 bases between them. From germline, CDR1 is SGHNT and CDR2 YENEEA. DNA for the CDR3: TGTGCCAGCAGCTTAAAGGGGAGGGGGGTAAACACTGAAGCTTTCTTT. It encodes CASSLKGRGVNTEAFF.

This clone was found a few times. This sequence joins TRBV6-5 and TRBJ1-2, with D maybe TRBD1 (6 bases). This CDR3 has 13 amino acids. Germline V lookup: CDR1 MNHEY, CDR2 SVGAGI. Trimming cost V 6 bases and J 8 bases, with 16 bases left between them. CDR3 DNA sequence: TGTGCCAGCAGACCGACAGGTCCGAGAGGCTACACCTTC. This codes for CASRPTGPRGYTF.

The chain joins TRBV29-1 to TRBJ2-2; TRBD1 aligns across 7 bases. This CDR3 spans 14 amino acids. V lost 7 bases, J lost 5 bases, and 10 bases stayed unmatched. In germline, CDR1 is SQVTM, CDR2 ANQGSEA. CDR3 in DNA: TGCAGCGCGTCACAGGGGCCGCGGACCGGGGAGCTGTTTTTT. Protein product: CSASQGPRTGELFF.

This clone was picked up a small number of times. The rearrangement links TRBV7-6 to TRBJ1-5; D possibly corresponds to TRBD1 (5 bases). The V gene's germline CDR1 is SGHVS and CDR2 FNYEAQ. The CDR3 is made up of 16 amino acids. V lost 1 base and J lost 1, with 11 bases in between. The CDR3 loop reads CASSLGRVGSNQPQHF. CDR3 nucleotide sequence: TGTGCCAGCAGCTTAGGCAGGGTGGGGAGCAATCAGCCCCAGCATTTT. The variable domain in full, completed from reference TRBV7-6 and TRBJ1-5, reads GAGVSQSPRYKVTKRGQDVALRCDPISGHVSLYWYRQALGQGPEFLTYFNYEAQQDKSGLPNDRFSAERPEGSISTLTIQRTEQRDSAMYRCASSLGRVGSNQPQHFGDGTRLSIL.

V gene TRBV29-1 combines with J gene TRBJ2-2, with 8 bases fitting TRBD2. V gave up 3 bases and J gave up 6 bases; unmatched junction bases: 9. Germline V gene lookup returns CDR1 SQVTM and CDR2 ANQGSEA. CDR3 length equals 15 residues. CDR3 sequence (DNA): TGCAGCGTTGAGAAGCCAGCGGGAGTGCCCGGGGAGCTGTTTTTT. Translating gives CSVEKPAGVPGELFF.

The chain recombines TRBV28 with TRBJ1-5; tentatively, D is TRBD1 (6 bases). Trimming removed 1 base at V and 6 bases at J, with 7 bases between. Germline V gene lookup returns CDR1 MDHEN and CDR2 SYDVKM. The CDR3 contains 13 residues. The CDR3 DNA sequence: TGTGCCAGCAGTTTATTCAGGGGTCAGCCCCAGCATTTT. Translation: CASSLFRGQPQHF.

The chain couples TRBV7-9 to TRBJ2-7; the match to TRBD2 covers 12 bases. The V gene end was trimmed by 3 bases and the J gene end by 4 bases; junction bases not matched to a gene: 7. CDR1 is SEHNR, CDR2 FQNEAQ, per germline (reference sequence). The CDR3 is made up of 16 amino acids. This CDR3 reads CASSFPVLAGGYEQYF. The CDR3, as DNA: TGTGCCAGCAGCTTTCCCGTCCTAGCGGGAGGGTACGAGCAGTACTTC.

The chain has TRBV10-2 and TRBJ1-1, with TRBD1 identical over 8 bases. Germline CDR1 WSHSY, CDR2 SAAADI. The CDR3 consists of 13 residues. V dropped 5 bases and J dropped 4; count of bases not matched to a gene: 3. CDR3 region: CASSLQGGTEAFF. The CDR3 DNA sequence: TGCGCCAGCAGTTTACAGGGGGGCACTGAAGCTTTCTTT.

The rearrangement links TRBV5-4 to TRBJ2-5, with TRBD2 matching over 11 bases. The V segment lost 3 bases and the J segment 1 base; nucleotides outside the gene matches: 5. CDR1 and CDR2 from the germline V gene are SGHNT and YYREEE (reference sequence). The CDR3 runs to 16 residues. The CDR3 sequence is CASSSGLAGFQETQYF. CDR3 sequence (DNA): TGTGCCAGCAGCTCCGGACTAGCGGGCTTCCAAGAGACCCAGTACTTC.

The V gene is TRBV5-1, the J gene TRBJ2-7, with 9 bases aligning to TRBD1. The germline gives CDR1 SGHRS, CDR2 YFSETQ. The CDR3 spans 15 residues. V was clipped by 3 bases and J by 3 bases; unmatched bases: 7. The CDR3 DNA follows: TGCGCCAGCAGCTATGGACAGGGGAAGAGCTACGAGCAGTACTTC. Translation gives CASSYGQGKSYEQYF.

The chain couples TRBV20-1 to TRBJ2-5, with 8 positions matching TRBD1. Losses at the gene ends were 3 bases for V and 7 bases for J; bases not matched to a gene: 13. The CDR3 is 15 residues long. Germline loops: CDR1 DFQATT, CDR2 SNEGSKA (reference sequence). As DNA, the CDR3 is TGCAGTGCTAGTATCCGGGACAGGTGGATCGGGACCCAGTACTTC. It encodes CSASIRDRWIGTQYF.

The chain combines TRBV11-2 with TRBJ1-6; a weak D match, TRBD1 (5 bases). Germline V gene lookup returns CDR1 SGHAT and CDR2 FQNNGV. This CDR3 is 15 amino acids long. V was trimmed by 1 base and J by 10 bases, leaving 14 bases between them. The CDR3 DNA reads TGTGCCAGCAGCTTAGGGGGGGGATTCGAATCACCCCTCCACTTT. It codes for CASSLGGGFESPLHF.